This TCR beta chain was captured in a study of T cells after yellow fever vaccination. 5'RACE template switching produced TCR cDNA carrying a universal primer site and UMIs. MiXCR, applied by TCRdb to the 5' RACE reads, yields one record per CDR3 protein. The sample has 300,000 to 400,000 distinct CDR3 sequences, about 10% seen once. This clonotype was counted only a few times. The starting material was CD4+ T cells sorted from PBMCs, obtained 45 days after the yellow fever booster vaccination. This TCR derives from a man aged 18 to 30 who received the YFV17D yellow fever vaccine.

The CDR3 protein is CASSLAGGYVSSYEQYV. In DNA, the CDR3 is TGTGCCAGCAGCTTGGCCGGGGGTTACGTTAGCTCCTACGAGCAGTACGTC. The chain carries TRBV5-5 and TRBJ2-7, with TRBD2 as a possible D gene (6 bases). Germline V gene lookup returns CDR1 SGHKS and CDR2 YYEKEE (reference sequence). Trimming shortened V by 0 bases and J by 0 bases, and 16 bases separated the two germline ends. CDR3 length equals 17 residues.